The source of this T cell receptor (beta chain) is a study of T cells in Graves' hyperthyroidism and ophthalmopathy. Study-wide points: Blood samples included most of the expanded thyroid clonotypes exceeding 0.001.

A word on this clonotype: Its specificity is not known. Germline and junction disagree at one end, which may indicate a read error.

RNA transcripts served as the template for amplifying TCR beta CDR3 regions. The HTBI primer set served for first-round RT-PCR of the TCR CDR3. TCRdb re-analysed the multiplex PCR reads in MiXCR, keeping a single row per CDR3 protein. The sample includes 500,000 to 600,000 distinct CDR3 sequences, about a sixth of them seen just once. Uncontrolled infection, other autoimmune disease, pregnancy or lactation excluded patients. The study based diagnoses on clinical symptoms, serum thyroxine and TRAb, thyroid ultrasound and orbital computed tomography. The authors took PBMCs from 10 ml fresh peripheral blood. Germline values: CDR1 DFQATT, CDR2 SNEGSKA (reference sequence). The CDR3 totals 12 residues.

This sequence was found in a woman between 18 and 30 years old with Graves' hyperthyroidism. The chain couples TRBV20-1 to TRBJ2-7; TRBD1 matches 10 bases. The specimen sequenced was blood. CDR3 sequence: CSAGTGVYEQCF. The CDR3 DNA follows: TGCAGTGCTGGGACAGGGGTATACGAGCAGTGCTTC.